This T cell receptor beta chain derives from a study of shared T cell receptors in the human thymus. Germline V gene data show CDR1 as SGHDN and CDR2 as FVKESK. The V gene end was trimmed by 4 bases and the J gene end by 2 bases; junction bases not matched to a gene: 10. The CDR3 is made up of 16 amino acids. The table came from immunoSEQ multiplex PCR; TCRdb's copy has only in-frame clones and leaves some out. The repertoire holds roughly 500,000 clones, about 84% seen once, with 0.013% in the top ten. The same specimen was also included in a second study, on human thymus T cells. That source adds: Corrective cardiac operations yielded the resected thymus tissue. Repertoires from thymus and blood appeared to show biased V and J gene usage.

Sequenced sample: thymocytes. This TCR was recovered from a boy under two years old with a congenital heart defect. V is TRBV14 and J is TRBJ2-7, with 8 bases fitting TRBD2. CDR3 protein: CASSPGKLAAPYEQYF. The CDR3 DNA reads TGTGCCAGCAGCCCTGGAAAACTAGCGGCACCCTACGAGCAGTACTTC. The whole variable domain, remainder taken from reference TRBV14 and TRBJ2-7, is EAGVTQFPSHSVIEKGQTVTLRCDPISGHDNLYWYRRVMGKEIKFLLHFVKESKQDESGMPNNRFLAERTGGTYSTLKVQPAELEDSGVYFCASSPGKLAAPYEQYFGPGTRLTVT.